These T cell receptor beta chains were read from a single sample in a study of T cell changes during pregnancy in multiple sclerosis. The protocol was immunoSEQ multiplex PCR, while the TCRdb copy is restricted to in-frame clones and leaves out a portion. Of tens of thousands of clones listed, over 75% are singletons. The material was CD8+ T cells from peripheral blood mononuclear cells, obtained in the second trimester of pregnancy. The receptors were sampled from a female donor with multiple sclerosis, enrolled in a pregnancy study. Both conserved end residues are part of each CDR3. Each record gives: CDR3 protein, CDR3 DNA, J gene, D gene, clone size, V gene. D genes are given only for firm matches. Clone size, where shown, is once, few, many, or a class for clones that have expanded.

CASSQDPADTQYF	TGCGCCAGCAGCCAAGATCCGGCAGATACGCAGTATTTT	TRBJ2-3	.	.	TRBV4-1
CASSPVWSGEKLFF	TGTGCCAGCAGTCCAGTGTGGAGTGGTGAAAAACTGTTTTTT	TRBJ1-4	.	.	TRBV28
CASYGTSGSTGGETQYF	TGTGCCAGTTACGGGACTAGCGGGAGCACCGGGGGGGAGACCCAGTACTTC	TRBJ2-5	TRBD2	.	TRBV19
CASSGGDGTDTQYF	TGTGCCAGCAGTGGCGGGGATGGCACAGATACGCAGTATTTT	TRBJ2-3	.	.	TRBV2
CASSLSPRSTEAFF	TGTGCCAGCAGTTTATCCCCTAGGTCCACTGAAGCTTTCTTT	TRBJ1-1	.	.	TRBV27
CASSYHRDYNEQFF	TGTGCCAGCAGTTACCACCGGGACTACAATGAGCAGTTCTTC	TRBJ2-1	.	.	TRBV6-5
CASSLPGDPYEQYF	TGCGCCAGCAGCTTGCCGGGAGACCCCTACGAGCAGTACTTC	TRBJ2-7	.	.	TRBV5-1
CAGNNRVEHGYTF	TGTGCCGGTAACAACAGGGTGGAGCATGGCTACACCTTC	TRBJ1-2	.	.	TRBV28
CASSVEGSGRVDEQFF	TGTGCCAGCAGCGTAGAGGGGAGCGGGCGGGTTGATGAGCAGTTCTTC	TRBJ2-1	.	.	TRBV9
CASSHYTASGTIPDTQYF	TGTGCCAGCAGCCACTACACCGCTAGCGGGACCATACCAGATACGCAGTATTTT	TRBJ2-3	TRBD2	.	TRBV28
CASSQLGQVGYEQYF	TGTGCCAGCAGCCAATTGGGACAGGTGGGCTACGAGCAGTACTTC	TRBJ2-7	TRBD1	once	TRBV7-6
CASSQSLLRERGTGELFF	TGTGCCAGCAGCCAATCTCTCTTGCGGGAGAGGGGCACCGGGGAGCTGTTTTTT	TRBJ2-2	TRBD2	.	TRBV14
CASSLGTGLGTQYF	TGTGCCAGCAGCTTAGGGACAGGGCTAGGGACCCAGTACTTC	TRBJ2-5	TRBD1	once	TRBV11-2
CASSLDRANTGELFF	TGTGCCAGCAGCCTAGACAGGGCGAACACCGGGGAGCTGTTTTTT	TRBJ2-2	TRBD1	medium-sized	TRBV13
CSVGPDTYEQYF	TGCAGCGTTGGTCCAGACACCTACGAGCAGTACTTC	TRBJ2-7	.	.	TRBV29-1
CASSSSRESNQPQHF	TGTGCCAGCAGCTCCAGTAGGGAGAGCAATCAGCCCCAGCATTTT	TRBJ1-5	.	.	TRBV7-9
CASTTGDGYTF	TGCGCCAGCACGACAGGGGATGGCTACACCTTC	TRBJ1-2	TRBD1	few	TRBV5-1
CASSIEGANTGELFF	TGTGCCAGTAGCATCGAGGGGGCGAACACCGGGGAGCTGTTTTTT	TRBJ2-2	.	.	TRBV19
CASRQTRRFPGNTIYF	TGTGCCAGCAGGCAGACCCGCAGGTTCCCTGGAAACACCATATATTTT	TRBJ1-3	.	.	TRBV5-6
CSAVGFPDDSYEQYF	TGCAGCGCTGTGGGCTTCCCGGATGACTCCTACGAGCAGTACTTC	TRBJ2-7	.	.	TRBV29-1
CASSFEPGEAFF	TGCGCCAGCAGCTTTGAACCGGGTGAAGCTTTCTTT	TRBJ1-1	.	.	TRBV5-1
CASSQDWGRTGEDGYTF	TGCGCCAGCAGCCAAGATTGGGGTCGGACAGGGGAAGATGGCTACACCTTC	TRBJ1-2	TRBD1	.	TRBV4-3
CASSEAGGPGELFF	TGTGCCAGCAGTGAAGCGGGAGGGCCCGGGGAGCTGTTTTTT	TRBJ2-2	TRBD2	once	TRBV6-1
CASSHGTKGTYEQYF	TGCGCCAGCAGCCACGGGACTAAGGGGACCTACGAGCAGTACTTC	TRBJ2-7	TRBD2	.	TRBV4-3
CASSQRVTGTDYNEQFF	TGCGCCAGCAGCCAACGGGTCACCGGGACTGACTACAATGAGCAGTTCTTC	TRBJ2-1	.	.	TRBV4-1
CSVSFSGRPPNEQFF	TGCAGCGTTTCCTTTAGCGGGAGGCCCCCCAATGAGCAGTTCTTC	TRBJ2-1	TRBD2	.	TRBV29-1
CASSYGGALGTEAFF	TGTGCCAGCAGTTACGGGGGGGCTCTGGGCACTGAAGCTTTCTTT	TRBJ1-1	.	.	TRBV6-5